This T cell receptor beta chain was recovered during a study of T cells in Graves' hyperthyroidism and ophthalmopathy. Researchers took RNA transcripts and amplified the TCR beta CDR3 regions from them. The HTBI set primed first-round TCR CDR3 RT-PCR. Each CDR3 protein gets one entry after TCRdb re-called the multiplex PCR reads with MiXCR. The top ten hold 30% to 35% of the sample, which has approximately 370,000 distinct CDR3 sequences, approximately 15% seen once. Every diagnosis used clinical symptoms, serum thyroxine and TRAb, thyroid ultrasound and orbital computed tomography. This clonotype was recorded at least ten times. The CDR3 is 15 amino acids. Germline V lookup: CDR1 MDHEN, CDR2 SYDVKM. Germline trimming cut 6 bases from V and 4 bases from J; bases unmatched to any gene: 8.

V and J are TRBV28 and TRBJ1-5; TRBD1 matches at 8 bases. The sample was blood. The source of this sequence is a woman in her twenties or thirties with Graves' hyperthyroidism. CDR3 nucleotides: TGTGCCAGCAGGCCGGACAGGGTGGAGAATCAGCCCCAGCATTTT. Translating gives CASRPDRVENQPQHF.